The entry below describes one TCR beta chain. Its antigen is still unknown. These data belong to a study of cytomegalovirus exposure and HLA in healthy donors. Overall study findings and caveats: DRB1 had the most TCR associations and HLA-C the fewest, a later analysis found, with rates varying by HLA locus.

Nominally healthy donors provided the samples, though records likely missed some immune exposures. The study ran its PCR with 60 Vbeta and 13 Jbeta primers. Only in-frame clones appear in the TCRdb table, and some are missing; sequencing was by immunoSEQ multiplex PCR. The top ten clones hold 1.5% to 2% of a sample with some 180,000 clones, about four fifths of them seen once. CDR3 length: 13 residues. V lost 0 bases and J lost 5, with 9 bases in between. CDR1 SGDLS and CDR2 YYNGEE come from the germline V gene. Material for sequencing was PBMCs. This chain uses TRBV9 with TRBJ2-7; possible D gene TRBD2, 6 bases. This TCR was sampled from a woman in her late teens or twenties in good health and CMV-seronegative. The CDR3 spells CASSVGPGDEQYV. The CDR3 nucleotides are TGTGCCAGCAGCGTAGGTCCGGGAGACGAGCAGTACGTC.